Following are 14 T cell receptor beta chains from one sample sequenced in a study of blood T cell repertoires in COVID-19. Method: immunoSEQ multiplex PCR; TCRdb's copy keeps in-frame clones and lacks some. The profile covers fewer than 70,000 clones, with roughly 90% appearing a single time and around 3.6% taken by the ten largest. The sequencing sample was made of peripheral blood. Receptors originate from a human donor in a cohort sampled during active COVID-19.

This clone was recorded once. The V gene is TRBV5-1, the J gene TRBJ2-5; D perhaps matches TRBD2 (5 bases). Trimming took 0 bases from V and 5 from J, leaving 14 bases between them. Germline CDR1 reads SGHRS; CDR2 reads YFSETQ. The length of the CDR3 is 15 residues. CDR3 DNA sequence: TGCGCCAGCAGCTTGGCTGGGAGTCAAAGTGAGACCCAGTACTTC. It is translated as CASSLAGSQSETQYF.

This sequence joins TRBV6-5 and TRBJ1-1; 8 bases match TRBD1. V lost 3 bases and J lost 3; bases outside the gene matches: 9. CDR1 and CDR2 (germline): MNHEY, SVGAGI. There are 16 residues in the CDR3. CDR3 sequence: CASSYLRTGGDTEAFF. CDR3 DNA: TGTGCCAGCAGTTATCTACGTACAGGGGGGGACACTGAAGCTTTCTTT.

The rearrangement uses TRBV27 and TRBJ2-3; 7 bases are shared with TRBD2. The CDR3 length is 17 residues. The V gene's germline CDR1 is MNHEY and CDR2 SMNVEV (reference sequence). V was pared by 6 bases and J by 3 bases, with 15 bases of the junction left unmatched. The CDR3 sequence is CASRASGVSFKTDTQYF. The CDR3 bases are TGTGCCAGCAGGGCAAGCGGGGTCTCCTTCAAGACAGATACGCAGTATTTT.

This sequence joins TRBV19 and TRBJ1-1, with 9 bases that match TRBD1. Losses at the gene ends were 5 bases for V and 7 bases for J; bases not matched to a gene: 8. The CDR3 is 14 amino acids. Germline V CDR1 and CDR2: LNHDA, SQIVND (reference sequence). CDR3 DNA: TGTGCCAGTAGTTTTACAGGGGGCGGTGGTGAAGCTTTCTTT. It translates to CASSFTGGGGEAFF.

This chain joins TRBV7-2 and TRBJ2-2, with 7 bases matching TRBD1. The germline V gene encodes CDR1 SGHTA and CDR2 FQGNSA. J was trimmed by 1 base and V by 0 bases; bases with no gene match: 2. The CDR3 runs to 16 residues. CDR3 protein: CASSLARTGNTGELFF. In DNA form, the CDR3 reads TGTGCCAGCAGCTTAGCGAGGACAGGGAACACCGGGGAGCTGTTTTTT.

The chain has TRBV12-3 or TRBV12-4 and TRBJ1-3; D gene uncertain. V was trimmed by 10 bases and J by 4 bases, leaving 11 bases between them. The CDR3 contains 12 residues. Here the CDR3 reads CATRGGGNTIYF. The CDR3 bases are TGTGCCACCCGCGGCGGCGGAAACACCATATATTTT.

This clone was detected only once. The genes are TRBV4-3 and TRBJ1-1; TRBD1 is a possible D gene (5 bases). V gave up 0 bases and J gave up 4 bases, with 15 bases separating them. The CDR3 runs to 16 residues. The V gene's germline CDR1 is LGHNA and CDR2 YSLEER. The DNA of the CDR3 is TGCGCCAGCAGCCAAGATTTTTTTGACAGACGCACTGAAGCTTTCTTT. It encodes CASSQDFFDRRTEAFF.

This clone was observed a few times. The gene calls are TRBV24-1 and TRBJ1-5; a possible D gene is TRBD1 (5 bases). The CDR3 runs 13 residues. With 5 bases removed from V and 6 bases from J, the gap between germline ends came to 10 bases. Germline CDR1 and CDR2: KGHDR and SFDVKD. CDR3 in DNA: TGTGCCACCAGTGCAGGGTTGAGTCAGCCCCAGCATTTT. Amino acids: CATSAGLSQPQHF.

This sequence joins TRBV16 and TRBJ1-2, with 8 bases lining up with TRBD1. From germline, CDR1 is KGHSY and CDR2 FQNENV. The CDR3 runs 17 residues. V was clipped by 4 bases and J by 8 bases; unmatched bases: 18. The CDR3 DNA follows: TGTGCCAGCAGCCCCGGTATGGCAGGGGGCGCGAGTTCCGGCTACACCTTC. Protein: CASSPGMAGGASSGYTF.

The chain recombines TRBV9 with TRBJ2-2; TRBD2 is a possible D gene (6 bases). CDR1 is SGDLS and CDR2 is YYNGEE in the germline V gene. V lost 4 bases to trimming and J lost 0 bases, with 13 bases between them. The CDR3 spans 16 residues. Here the CDR3 reads CASSPSGSSNTGELFF. The CDR3 nucleotides read TGTGCCAGCAGCCCAAGCGGGTCTTCGAACACCGGGGAGCTGTTTTTT.

The CDR3 region is CASTPATGNTEAFF. CDR3 bases: TGTGCCAGTACACCCGCTACAGGGAACACTGAAGCTTTCTTT. V is TRBV19 and J is TRBJ1-1, with D perhaps matching TRBD1 (5 bases). The CDR3 length is 14 residues. Looked up from germline, CDR1 is LNHDA and CDR2 is SQIVND (reference sequence). Between the trimmed V and J ends, which lost 7 bases and 1 base, there was a span of 13 bases.

The chain uses TRBV29-1 and TRBJ1-1, with TRBD1 matching over 10 bases. The V gene's germline CDR1 is SQVTM and CDR2 ANQGSEA. The CDR3 extends over 12 amino acids. The V gene end was trimmed by 7 bases and the J gene end by 6 bases; junction bases not matched to a gene: 5. The CDR3, as DNA: TGCAGCGCCTCAGGACAGGGGGCTGAAGCTTTCTTT. This codes for CSASGQGAEAFF.

This clone has just a few counts. This chain uses TRBV19 with TRBJ2-4, with a tentative D call TRBD1 (6 bases). Trimming took 2 bases from V and 1 from J, leaving 15 bases between them. The CDR3 covers 17 residues. Germline-derived CDR1 and CDR2 are LNHDA and SQIVND (reference sequence). The CDR3 region is CASSIPRMRGAKNIQYF. Here the CDR3 DNA reads TGTGCCAGTAGTATACCTCGGATGAGGGGGGCCAAAAACATTCAGTACTTC.

This clone has just a few counts. The genes are TRBV5-6 and TRBJ2-7; no clear D gene. The germline V gene encodes CDR1 SGHDT and CDR2 YYEEEE. Trimming removed 0 bases at V and 4 bases at J, with 5 bases between. The CDR3 sequence is 12 residues long. The CDR3 sequence: CASSLGLYEQYF. The CDR3 DNA reads as TGTGCCAGCAGCTTGGGTCTTTACGAGCAGTACTTC.